A single sample gave rise to the 8 T cell receptor beta chains below, sequenced in a study of T cells in Graves' hyperthyroidism and ophthalmopathy. There were TCR beta CDR3 regions amplified from RNA transcripts. Primed by the HTBI set, a first-round RT-PCR was run on the TCR CDR3. TCRdb reanalysed the multiplex PCR reads using MiXCR and keeps one entry per CDR3 protein. This sample yields hundreds of thousands of distinct CDR3 sequences, of which around 13% are seen a single time; under 15% belongs to the top ten. What was sequenced was blood. These TCRs come from a woman aged 45 to 65 with Graves' ophthalmopathy.

This clonotype was seen at least ten times. This chain joins TRBV5-1 and TRBJ2-7; maybe TRBD1 (6 bases). V lost 5 bases and J 1 base, leaving 16 bases between the germline ends. The CDR3 is 15 amino acids. The V gene's germline CDR1 is SGHRS and CDR2 YFSETQ. The CDR3 sequence: CASRLTGSISYEQYF. The CDR3 DNA follows: TGCGCCAGCAGACTAACAGGGTCGATTTCCTACGAGCAGTACTTC.

This clonotype was seen repeatedly, ten times or more. The gene calls are TRBV7-8 and TRBJ1-2; 9 bases fit TRBD1. Unmatched junction bases numbered 5, after V lost 5 bases and J lost 4 bases. CDR3 length equals 14 residues. The germline V gene encodes CDR1 SGHVS and CDR2 FQNEAQ. The CDR3 is CASSLGQGGYGYTF. CDR3 coding DNA: TGTGCCAGCAGCCTGGGACAGGGAGGCTATGGCTACACCTTC.

The J gene is TRBJ1-5, the V gene TRBV6-1; perhaps TRBD1 as D (5 bases). The CDR3 is 16 residues long. V lost 7 bases to trimming and J lost 4 bases, with 20 bases between them. Germline loops: CDR1 MNHNS, CDR2 SASEGT. The CDR3 region has the DNA TGTGCCAGCAAGGGACTTCGACGGGGAGTTAATCAGCCCCAGCATTTT. This codes for CASKGLRRGVNQPQHF.

This clonotype turned up a few times. The V gene is TRBV18, the J gene TRBJ2-1; D is undetermined. The V and J ends lost 2 bases and 4 bases respectively, with 9 bases between them. The CDR3 loop spans 14 amino acids. Germline loops: CDR1 KGHSH, CDR2 LQKENI. The CDR3 region is CASSPMDGYNEQFF. DNA for the CDR3: TGTGCCAGCTCACCAATGGACGGTTACAATGAGCAGTTCTTC.

In this sample, this clonotype turned up many times. The rearrangement uses TRBV30 and TRBJ1-2, with D unclear. The germline V gene has CDR1 GTSNPN and CDR2 SVGIG (reference sequence). The CDR3 is made up of 12 amino acids. V was clipped by 0 bases and J by 13 bases, with 15 bases between them. For the CDR3, the DNA is TGTGCCTGGAGTGTACTTGGAACCCCGGGCACCTTC. Translation: CAWSVLGTPGTF.

This clonotype was counted ten times or more. This chain connects TRBV6-2 or TRBV6-3 to TRBJ1-5; D perhaps matches TRBD1 (5 bases). The CDR3 is 13 amino acids. Trimming took off 8 bases at V and 6 bases at J, with 14 bases between the two ends. Germline assignment: CDR1 MNHEY and CDR2 SVGEGT. CDR3 bases: TGTGCCAGCGGGGACCGCTCTTCTCAGCCCCAGCATTTT. Translation gives CASGDRSSQPQHF.

The DNA of the CDR3 is TGCGCCAGCAGCTTGGTAGCGGGAGTTCTGGCCAAAAACATTCAGTACTTC. This translates into CASSLVAGVLAKNIQYF. The V gene is TRBV5-1, the J gene TRBJ2-4, with TRBD2 identical over 9 bases. This CDR3 contains 17 residues. The germline gives CDR1 SGHRS, CDR2 YFSETQ. With V trimmed by 0 bases and J by 1 base, 5 bases remained unmatched.

This clonotype was recorded many times. The rearrangement uses TRBV28 and TRBJ2-1; D unclear. Germline CDR1 and CDR2: MDHEN and SYDVKM. The length of the CDR3 is 17 residues. With 3 bases removed from V and 0 bases from J, the gap between germline ends came to 15 bases. CDR3: CASSFMGRRDSYNEQFF. The CDR3 DNA sequence: TGTGCCAGCAGTTTTATGGGCAGGCGAGACTCCTACAATGAGCAGTTCTTC.